This TCR beta chain was documented in a study of blood T cell repertoires in COVID-19. At the level of the study: Sample material is recorded as cDNA or gDNA derived from T cells, B-cell-depleted T cells, or PBMCs.

Which cohort a participant joined came from the clinical history participants gave. Methods used by the authors: Reference gene primer amplification gave estimated nucleated cell counts. Some clones are missing from TCRdb's copy, which holds only in-frame ones; the method was immunoSEQ multiplex PCR. V and J calls and clone size are as listed in that table; D and trimming were resolved from the DNA. The sample consists of 200,000 to 300,000 clones, around 89% of them appearing once. The CDR3 has 15 amino acids. The V and J ends lost 4 bases and 5 bases, in that order; junction bases with no gene match: 5. From germline, CDR1 is KGHDR and CDR2 SFDVKD.

The TCR originated in a woman aged 40 to 55 with acute COVID-19. The material sequenced was PBMCs or T cells enriched from blood (not recorded which). The V and J genes are TRBV24-1 and TRBJ2-1, with 9 bases identical to TRBD1. The CDR3 DNA reads as TGTGCCACCAGTGACAGACAGGGGGGGCACAATGAGCAGTTCTTC. Amino acid sequence: CATSDRQGGHNEQFF.